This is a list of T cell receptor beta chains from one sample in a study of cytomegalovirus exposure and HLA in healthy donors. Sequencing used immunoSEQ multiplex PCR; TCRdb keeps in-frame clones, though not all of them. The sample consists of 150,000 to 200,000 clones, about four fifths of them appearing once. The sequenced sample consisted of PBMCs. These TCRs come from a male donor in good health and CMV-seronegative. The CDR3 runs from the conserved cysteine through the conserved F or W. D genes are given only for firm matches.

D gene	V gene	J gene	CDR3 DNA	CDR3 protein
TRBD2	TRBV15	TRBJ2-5	TGTGCCACCAGCAGCCTAGCGGGGAACGCTCCCCGGTACTTC	CATSSLAGNAPRYF
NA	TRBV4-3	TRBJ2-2	TGCGCCAGCAGCCCCCACAGCGGACCGAACACCGGGGAGCTGTTTTTT	CASSPHSGPNTGELFF
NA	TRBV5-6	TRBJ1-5	TGTGCCAGCAGCCGGGGGGCTGGTCAGCCCCAGCATTTT	CASSRGAGQPQHF
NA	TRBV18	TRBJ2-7	TGTGCCAGCTCACCATACCCAGGACAGGAGGGTTTCTACGAGCAGTACTTC	CASSPYPGQEGFYEQYF
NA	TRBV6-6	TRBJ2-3	TGTGCCAGCAGTTACCCCCGGGATACGCAGTATTTT	CASSYPRDTQYF
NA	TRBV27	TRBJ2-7	TGTGCCAGCAGTTTATTTACTAGCACCGAGCAGTACTTC	CASSLFTSTEQYF
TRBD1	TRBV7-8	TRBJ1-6	TGTGCCAGCAGCCCCAGGACAGGGGGTAATTCACCCCTCCACTTT	CASSPRTGGNSPLHF
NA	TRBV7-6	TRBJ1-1	TGTGCCAGCAGCCCCGGTCGGGGGGTGGTCACTGAAGCTTTCTTT	CASSPGRGVVTEAFF
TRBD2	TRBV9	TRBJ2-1	TGTGCCAGCAGCGTGGGGGCGCGGGATAGCGGGGTGGCGCAGTTCTTC	CASSVGARDSGVAQFF
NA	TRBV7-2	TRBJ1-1	TGTGCCAGCAGCTTAGCTTCAGGGAACACTGAAGCTTTCTTT	CASSLASGNTEAFF
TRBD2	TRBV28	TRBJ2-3	TGTGCCGGGGGACTAGCGGGAGCAAGGGCAGATACGCAGTATTTT	CAGGLAGARADTQYF
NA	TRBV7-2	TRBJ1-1	TGTGCCAGCAGCTTAGGTCGCAGGGGCAACACTGAAGCTTTCTTT	CASSLGRRGNTEAFF
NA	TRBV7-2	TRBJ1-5	TGTGCCAGCAGCTTACGAGATCAGCCCCAGCATTTT	CASSLRDQPQHF
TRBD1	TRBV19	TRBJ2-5	TGTGCCAGTAGTACCACCGGGACAGGGGGCGCGGGAGAGACCCAGTACTTC	CASSTTGTGGAGETQYF
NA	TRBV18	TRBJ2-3	TGTGCCAGCTCACCATTGCAGGGAAACTCAGATACGCAGTATTTT	CASSPLQGNSDTQYF
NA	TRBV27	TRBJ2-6	TGTGCCAGCAGTTCCCTGGCTGGCTCTGGGGCCAACGTCCTGACTTTC	CASSSLAGSGANVLTF
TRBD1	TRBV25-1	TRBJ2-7	TGTGCCAGCAGCGAAACAGGGGGCGCCTACGAGCAGTACTTC	CASSETGGAYEQYF